Listed here is a single TCR beta chain. The antigen is not known. This sample was included in a study of cytotoxic CD8 clonotypes in ibrutinib-treated CLL. The overall study: After median roughly 68 months, approximately 14 stayed in remission, around twelve progressed; responses about 24 partial, 2 complete. A median roughly twelve months of treatment, range 6 to 36, preceded the collection of response samples.

Study-wide findings and caveats: Public clonotypes (which were uncommon) either contracted or remained stable on treatment. Age-matched healthy donor levels were exceeded by baseline clonality, which tracked circulating CD8+ T-cell counts.

Sequenced by immunoSEQ multiplex PCR; TCRdb stores in-frame clones only, minus some. The sample shows roughly 220,000 clones, 60% to 80% of them seen only once. CDR3 size: 13 residues. The V end was cut by 2 bases, the J end by 4 bases, with 8 bases between. From germline, CDR1 is MNHNY and CDR2 SVGAGI (reference sequence). This receptor was identified in a human donor with chronic lymphocytic leukemia. Sequenced material: PBMCs, taken after 12 months of ibrutinib treatment. The chain combines TRBV6-6 with TRBJ1-2; no clear D. In DNA, the CDR3 is TGTGCCAGCAGTTACGAGGGCGCCTATGGCTACACCTTC. This sequence encodes CASSYEGAYGYTF.